The source of this TCR beta chain is a study of blood T cell repertoires in COVID-19. On the study more broadly: Acute and convalescent COVID-19 samples came from the United States, Italy and Spain. T cells, B-cell-depleted T cells, or PBMCs supplied cDNA or gDNA.

In germline, CDR1 is LNHDA, CDR2 SQIVND (reference sequence). This CDR3 contains 15 residues. Trimming pared 5 bases from V and 0 bases from J, leaving 10 bases between. Under the authors' procedure: Researchers report that nucleated cell counts were estimated from reference gene primer amplification. Profiled with immunoSEQ multiplex PCR; TCRdb holds only in-frame clones, not every one. The V and J calls and clone size were taken over from that table, and D and trimming were inferred from the DNA. Here the sample spans roughly 200,000 clones, about 77% being singletons. This clone has only a few counts.

V and J are TRBV19 and TRBJ2-2; D not certain. The receptor's source is a woman over 75 with active or convalescent COVID-19. Sequenced material: peripheral blood. In DNA, the CDR3 is TGTGCCAGTAGTGTTGGTTACACGAACACCGGGGAGCTGTTTTTT. Its translation is CASSVGYTNTGELFF.